The 17 T cell receptor beta chains in this list originate from one sample, sequenced in a study of T-cell memory formation after mild COVID-19. TCRdb fed the 5' RACE reads into MiXCR, producing one record per CDR3 protein. The data contain fewer than 250,000 distinct CDR3 sequences, over 9.5% of them singletons. The sample consisted of PBMCs or a T cell subset sorted from them (not recorded which). These receptors all stem from a man aged 18 to 35 who had mild COVID-19 (a few samples of this study predate the infection). Cell type and time point are not known.

The chain joins TRBV6-2 or TRBV6-3 to TRBJ1-1; 8 nucleotides agree with TRBD1. V dropped 6 bases and J dropped 1; count of bases not matched to a gene: 19. This CDR3 region has 19 residues. Germline CDR1 is MNHEY and CDR2 is SVGEGT. CDR3 region: CASRSSGTGTIHRNTEAFF. The CDR3 bases are TGTGCCAGCAGGTCTTCTGGGACAGGCACAATTCACCGGAACACTGAAGCTTTCTTT.

The chain has TRBV5-1 and TRBJ1-1; no clear D. The V gene's germline CDR1 is SGHRS and CDR2 YFSETQ. V lost 3 bases, J lost 3 bases, and 6 bases lay in between. The length of the CDR3 is 12 residues. In DNA, the CDR3 is TGCGCCAGCAGCTACGGTGACACTGAAGCTTTCTTT. This translates into CASSYGDTEAFF.

This clonotype was observed a few times. The rearrangement links TRBV5-1 to TRBJ2-3; TRBD2 matches at 9 bases. The CDR3 sequence is 15 residues long. V was clipped by 2 bases and J by 5 bases; unmatched bases: 6. Germline V CDR1 and CDR2: SGHRS, YFSETQ. The CDR3 DNA reads TGCGCCAGCAGCTTTGGCGGGGGGGGCGAAGATACGCAGTATTTT. As protein: CASSFGGGGEDTQYF.

This clonotype has just a few counts. The chain employs TRBV7-9 and TRBJ2-3, with D perhaps TRBD2 (6 bases). CDR1 and CDR2 from the germline V gene are SEHNR and FQNEAQ (reference sequence). The CDR3 totals 15 residues. Between the trimmed V and J ends, which lost 6 bases and 7 bases, there was a span of 20 bases. In DNA, the CDR3 is TGTGCCAGCAGTCCAGGACCGGACTATCTCAATACGCAGTATTTT. Translation: CASSPGPDYLNTQYF.

The CDR3 is CASRNRGGQGYTF. CDR3 in DNA: TGCGCCAGCCGAAACAGGGGAGGTCAAGGCTACACCTTC. This rearrangement joins TRBV4-3 to TRBJ1-2; TRBD1 aligns across 7 bases. The J segment lost 8 bases and the V segment lost 8 bases, leaving 11 bases of the junction unmatched. The CDR3 runs 13 residues. CDR1 is LGHNA and CDR2 is YSLEER in the germline V gene.

The chain carries TRBV20-1 and TRBJ2-3; perhaps TRBD1 as D (7 bases). The CDR3 length is 13 residues. Germline values: CDR1 DFQATT, CDR2 SNEGSKA (reference sequence). The V end lost 5 bases, the J end lost 4 bases, and 13 bases lay between the germline ends. The CDR3 DNA sequence: TGCAGTGCTTACAGGGGAGGCGCAGATACGCAGTATTTT. This encodes CSAYRGGADTQYF.

The CDR3 protein is CASSLEGAPHEQYV. In DNA, the CDR3 is TGTGCCAGCAGTTTGGAGGGGGCGCCTCACGAGCAGTACGTC. The V and J genes are TRBV28 and TRBJ2-7, with D perhaps TRBD1 (7 bases). Germline V gene sequence: CDR1 MDHEN, CDR2 SYDVKM. The CDR3 length is 14 residues. V lost 3 bases and J lost 5, with 14 bases in between.

The V gene is TRBV28, the J gene TRBJ1-2; the D is unclear. The CDR3 contains 13 residues. From germline, CDR1 is MDHEN and CDR2 SYDVKM. Trimming took 3 bases from V and 0 from J, leaving 5 bases between them. CDR3 amino acids: CASSLAANYGYTF. For the CDR3, the DNA is TGTGCCAGCAGTTTGGCCGCTAACTATGGCTACACCTTC.

The chain joins TRBV24-1 to TRBJ2-2; the D call may be TRBD1 or TRBD2 (5 bases each). The germline V and J ends were trimmed by 0 bases and 2 bases, with 9 bases remaining between them. Germline CDR1 KGHDR, CDR2 SFDVKD. The CDR3 is 16 residues long. CDR3 coding DNA: TGTGCCACCAGTGATTTGAGTGGGACCAACACCGGGGAGCTGTTTTTT. It yields the protein CATSDLSGTNTGELFF.

This clonotype was seen more than once but under ten times. The chain uses TRBV4-1 and TRBJ2-7; 7 bases fit TRBD1. V shed 4 bases and J 3 bases; nucleotides not matched to a gene: 6. CDR3 length: 14 residues. CDR1 and CDR2 from the germline V gene are MGHRA and YSYEKL. CDR3 amino acids: CASSPGTAGYEQYV. DNA for the CDR3: TGCGCCAGCAGCCCAGGGACAGCCGGCTACGAGCAGTACGTC.

In its sample, this clonotype was seen a few times. The chain has TRBV18 and TRBJ1-2, with 9 bases aligning to TRBD1. After removal of 3 bases from V and 8 bases from J, the junction contained 4 bases not matched to a gene. The CDR3 spans 13 residues. The germline CDR1 and CDR2 sequences are KGHSH and LQKENI. The CDR3 region is CASSPRDREGYTF. In nucleotides, the CDR3 is TGTGCCAGCTCACCCCGGGACAGGGAAGGCTACACCTTC.

The chain has TRBV5-4 and TRBJ2-3; D ambiguous. Deletions cut 6 bases from V and 2 bases from J, with 7 bases between. The CDR3 runs to 12 residues. The germline CDR1 and CDR2 sequences are SGHNT and YYREEE (reference sequence). Written as DNA, the CDR3 is TGTGCCAGCACTTCCAACACAGATACGCAGTATTTT. Its protein product is CASTSNTDTQYF.

This clonotype has just a few counts. The gene calls are TRBV6-2 or TRBV6-3 and TRBJ1-4, with D perhaps matching TRBD1 (6 bases). In germline, CDR1 is MNHEY, CDR2 SVGEGT. V lost 8 bases and J lost 5, with 15 bases in between. The CDR3 totals 14 residues. The CDR3 here is CASCRGGSNEKLFF. In DNA form, the CDR3 reads TGTGCCAGCTGCCGAGGGGGTTCCAATGAAAAACTGTTTTTT.

This clonotype was observed a few times. The chain is built from TRBV18 and TRBJ2-7, with 10 nucleotides matching TRBD2. CDR3 length: 13 amino acids. Germline loops: CDR1 KGHSH, CDR2 LQKENI. V lost 6 bases to trimming and J lost 4 bases; unmatched junction nucleotides: 3. CDR3 loop: CASSPGLAYEQYV. CDR3 bases: TGTGCCAGCTCGCCGGGACTAGCGTACGAGCAGTACGTC.

In this sample, this clonotype turned up many times. This chain connects TRBV4-1 to TRBJ2-7; D is unclear. With 4 bases removed from V and 4 bases from J, the gap between germline ends came to 17 bases. This CDR3 is built from 15 residues. CDR1 and CDR2 (germline): MGHRA, YSYEKL. CDR3 bases: TGCGCCAGCAGCCTAGACCCCCGACTTAATTACGAGCAGTACTTC. Protein sequence: CASSLDPRLNYEQYF.

This clonotype was counted only a few times. The chain recombines TRBV28 with TRBJ2-7; 11 bases line up with TRBD2. Germline assignment: CDR1 MDHEN and CDR2 SYDVKM. This CDR3 is built from 16 residues. The ends lost 6 bases at V and 3 bases at J; junction bases unmatched: 10. CDR3 region: CASSETGTSGNYEQYV. CDR3 nucleotides: TGTGCCAGCAGCGAAACCGGGACTAGCGGAAACTACGAGCAGTACGTC.

In its sample, this clonotype was seen many times. The chain combines TRBV7-2 with TRBJ2-5; TRBD2 aligns across 9 bases. The V gene end was trimmed by 3 bases and the J gene end by 6 bases; junction bases not matched to a gene: 11. CDR1 is SGHTA and CDR2 is FQGNSA in the germline V gene. CDR3 size: 16 residues. The CDR3 sequence is CASSFSGGGAGKTQYF. CDR3 in DNA: TGTGCCAGCAGCTTTAGCGGGGGTGGGGCCGGGAAGACCCAGTACTTC.